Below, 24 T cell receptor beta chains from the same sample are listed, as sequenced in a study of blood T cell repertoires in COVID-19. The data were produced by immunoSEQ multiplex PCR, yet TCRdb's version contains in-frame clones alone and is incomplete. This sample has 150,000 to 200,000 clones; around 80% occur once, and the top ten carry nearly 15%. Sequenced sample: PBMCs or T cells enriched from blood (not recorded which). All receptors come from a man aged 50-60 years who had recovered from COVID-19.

The CDR3 DNA is TGTGCCTGGAGCTCCCTGGTGAGCGGGGGGGGGAATGAGCAGTTCTTC. The encoded protein is CAWSSLVSGGGNEQFF. The chain has TRBV30 and TRBJ2-1, with 10 bases identical to TRBD2. V lost 3 bases to trimming and J lost 7 bases; unmatched junction nucleotides: 12. The CDR3 contains 16 residues. The germline V gene encodes CDR1 GTSNPN and CDR2 SVGIG (reference sequence).

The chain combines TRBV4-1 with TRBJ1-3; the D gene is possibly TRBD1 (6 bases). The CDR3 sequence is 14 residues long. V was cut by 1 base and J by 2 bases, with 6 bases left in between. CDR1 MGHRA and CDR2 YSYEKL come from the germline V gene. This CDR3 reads CASSQGDTGNTIYF. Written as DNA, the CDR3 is TGCGCCAGCAGCCAAGGGGACACTGGAAACACCATATATTTT.

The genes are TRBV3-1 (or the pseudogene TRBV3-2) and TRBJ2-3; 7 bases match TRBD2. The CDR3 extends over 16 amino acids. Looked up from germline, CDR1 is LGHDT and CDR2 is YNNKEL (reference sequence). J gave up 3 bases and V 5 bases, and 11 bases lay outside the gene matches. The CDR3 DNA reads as TGTGCCAGCAGCACGGGTGCTGGACTAGTAACAGATACGCAGTATTTT. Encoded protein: CASSTGAGLVTDTQYF.

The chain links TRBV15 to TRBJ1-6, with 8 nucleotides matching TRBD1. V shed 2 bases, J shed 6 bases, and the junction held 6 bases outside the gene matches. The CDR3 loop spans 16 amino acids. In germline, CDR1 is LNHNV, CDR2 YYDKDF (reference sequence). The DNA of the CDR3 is TGTGCCACCAGCAGACGTGGGACAGGTTCTAATTCACCCCTCCACTTT. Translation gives CATSRRGTGSNSPLHF.

The chain's CDR3 is CASSQVAGGPLNEQFF. The DNA for the CDR3 is TGTGCCAGCAGCCAAGTGGCGGGGGGGCCGTTGAATGAGCAGTTCTTC. The V and J genes are TRBV14 and TRBJ2-1, with TRBD2 matching 9 bases. The V gene end was trimmed by 1 base and the J gene end by 7 bases; junction bases not matched to a gene: 8. This CDR3 contains 16 residues. The germline V gene has CDR1 SGHDN and CDR2 FVKESK. Full variable domain (rest looked up from reference TRBV14 and TRBJ2-1): EAGVTQFPSHSVIEKGQTVTLRCDPISGHDNLYWYRRVMGKEIKFLLHFVKESKQDESGMPNNRFLAERTGGTYSTLKVQPAELEDSGVYFCASSQVAGGPLNEQFFGPGTRLTVL.

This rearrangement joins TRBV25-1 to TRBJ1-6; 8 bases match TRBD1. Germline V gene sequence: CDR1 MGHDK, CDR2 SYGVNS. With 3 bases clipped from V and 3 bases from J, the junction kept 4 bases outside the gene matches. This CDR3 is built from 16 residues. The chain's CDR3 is CASSDDRGSYNSPLHF. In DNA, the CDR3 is TGTGCCAGCAGTGACGACAGGGGAAGCTATAATTCACCCCTCCACTTT.

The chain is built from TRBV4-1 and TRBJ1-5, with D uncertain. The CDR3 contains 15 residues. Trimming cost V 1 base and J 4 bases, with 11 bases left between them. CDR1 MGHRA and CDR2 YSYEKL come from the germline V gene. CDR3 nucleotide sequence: TGCGCCAGCAGCCAAGGGGGAGAAAGGAATCAGCCCCAGCATTTT. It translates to CASSQGGERNQPQHF.

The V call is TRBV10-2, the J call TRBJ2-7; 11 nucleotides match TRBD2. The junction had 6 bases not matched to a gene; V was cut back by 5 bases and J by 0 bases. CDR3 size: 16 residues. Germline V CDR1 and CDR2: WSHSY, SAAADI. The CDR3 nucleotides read TGCGCCAGCAGTACTAGCGGGGGAGAATACTCCTACGAGCAGTACTTC. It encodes CASSTSGGEYSYEQYF.

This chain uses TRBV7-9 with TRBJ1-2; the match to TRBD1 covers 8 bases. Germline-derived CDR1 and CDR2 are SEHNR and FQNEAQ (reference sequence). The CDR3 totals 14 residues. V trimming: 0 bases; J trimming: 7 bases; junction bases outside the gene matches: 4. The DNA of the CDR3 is TGTGCCAGCAGCTTAGCCGGACAGGGTGCTGGCTACACCTTC. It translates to CASSLAGQGAGYTF.

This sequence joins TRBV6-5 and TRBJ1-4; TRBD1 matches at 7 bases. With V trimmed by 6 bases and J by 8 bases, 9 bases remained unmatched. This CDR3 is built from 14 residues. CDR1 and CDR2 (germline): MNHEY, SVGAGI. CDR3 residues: CASRSGQGVEKLFF. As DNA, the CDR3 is TGTGCCAGCAGGTCGGGCCAGGGGGTGGAAAAACTGTTTTTT.

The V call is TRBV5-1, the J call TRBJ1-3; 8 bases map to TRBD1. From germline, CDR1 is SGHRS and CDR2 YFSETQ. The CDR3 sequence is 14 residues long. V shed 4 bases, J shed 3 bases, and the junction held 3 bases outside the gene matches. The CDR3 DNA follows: TGCGCCAGCAGCGATACAGGGGGTGGAAACACCATATATTTT. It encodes CASSDTGGGNTIYF.

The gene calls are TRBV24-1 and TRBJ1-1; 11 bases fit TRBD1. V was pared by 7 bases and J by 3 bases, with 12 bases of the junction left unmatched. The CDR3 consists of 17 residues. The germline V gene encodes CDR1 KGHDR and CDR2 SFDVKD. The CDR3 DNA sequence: TGTGCCACCAGCGGATACTCCGGGACAGGGGGGTACACTGAAGCTTTCTTT. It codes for CATSGYSGTGGYTEAFF.

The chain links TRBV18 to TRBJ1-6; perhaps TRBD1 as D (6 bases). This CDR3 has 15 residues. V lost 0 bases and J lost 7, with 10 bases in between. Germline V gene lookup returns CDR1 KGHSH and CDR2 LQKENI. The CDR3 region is CASSPPDSGNSPLHF. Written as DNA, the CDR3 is TGTGCCAGCTCACCACCGGACAGCGGAAATTCACCCCTCCACTTT. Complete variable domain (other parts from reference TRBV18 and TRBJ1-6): NAGVMQNPRHLVRRRGQEARLRCSPMKGHSHVYWYRQLPEEGLKFMVYLQKENIIDESGMPKERFSAEFPKEGPSILRIQQVVRGDSAAYFCASSPPDSGNSPLHFGNGTRLTVT.

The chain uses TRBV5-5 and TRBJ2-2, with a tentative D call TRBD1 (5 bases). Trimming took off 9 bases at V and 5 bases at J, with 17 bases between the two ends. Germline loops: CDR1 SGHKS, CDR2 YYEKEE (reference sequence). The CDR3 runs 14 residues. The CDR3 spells CATEYRPTTGELFF. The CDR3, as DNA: TGTGCCACCGAATACAGGCCCACAACCGGGGAGCTGTTTTTT.

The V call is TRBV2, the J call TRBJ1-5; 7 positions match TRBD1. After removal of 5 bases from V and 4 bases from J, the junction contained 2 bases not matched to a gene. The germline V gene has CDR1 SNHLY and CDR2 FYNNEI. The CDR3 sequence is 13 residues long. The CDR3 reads CASSRDRNQPQHF. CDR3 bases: TGTGCCAGCAGTCGGGACAGAAATCAGCCCCAGCATTTT.

CDR3 nucleotides: TGTGCCTGGCGCCCTACAGGAAGAAACTCCTATAATTCACCCCTCCACTTT. Its protein is CAWRPTGRNSYNSPLHF. The chain combines TRBV30 with TRBJ1-6, with D possibly matching TRBD1 (5 bases). The CDR3 runs to 17 residues. Trimming removed 5 bases from V and 0 bases from J, with 17 bases in between. Germline V gene lookup returns CDR1 GTSNPN and CDR2 SVGIG (reference sequence).

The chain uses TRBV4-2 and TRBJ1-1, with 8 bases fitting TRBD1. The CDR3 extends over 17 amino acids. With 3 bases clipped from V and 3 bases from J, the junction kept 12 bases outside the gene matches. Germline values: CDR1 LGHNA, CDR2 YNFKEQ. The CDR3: CASSQNPGGGRDTEAFF. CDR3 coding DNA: TGTGCCAGCAGCCAGAATCCAGGGGGCGGTAGGGACACTGAAGCTTTCTTT.

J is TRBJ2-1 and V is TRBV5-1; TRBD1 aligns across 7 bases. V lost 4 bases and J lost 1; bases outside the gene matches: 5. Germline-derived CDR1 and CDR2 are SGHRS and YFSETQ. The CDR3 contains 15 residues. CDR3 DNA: TGCGCCAGCAGCCAACAGGGGCATTCCTACAATGAGCAGTTCTTC. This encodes CASSQQGHSYNEQFF.

The CDR3 coding sequence is TGCGCCAGCAGCTTGACTTTCTACGAGCAGTACTTC. It is translated as CASSLTFYEQYF. V and J are TRBV5-1 and TRBJ2-7; D remains unclear. This CDR3 has 12 amino acids. Looked up from germline, CDR1 is SGHRS and CDR2 is YFSETQ. With 1 base removed from V and 3 bases from J, the gap between germline ends came to 5 bases.

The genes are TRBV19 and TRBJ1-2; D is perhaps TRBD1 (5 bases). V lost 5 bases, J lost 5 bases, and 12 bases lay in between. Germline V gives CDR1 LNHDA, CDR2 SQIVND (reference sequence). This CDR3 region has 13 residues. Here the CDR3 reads CASSQTGRYGYTF. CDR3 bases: TGTGCCAGTAGTCAAACAGGAAGGTATGGCTACACCTTC.

CDR3 amino acids: CASSFGPVVGYTF. The CDR3 nucleotides are TGTGCCAGCAGTTTTGGCCCCGTGGTCGGCTACACCTTC. The chain carries TRBV28 and TRBJ1-2; unclear D gene. Germline V lookup: CDR1 MDHEN, CDR2 SYDVKM. CDR3 length: 13 amino acids. V was shortened by 3 bases and J by 8 bases, with 13 bases between the two germline ends.

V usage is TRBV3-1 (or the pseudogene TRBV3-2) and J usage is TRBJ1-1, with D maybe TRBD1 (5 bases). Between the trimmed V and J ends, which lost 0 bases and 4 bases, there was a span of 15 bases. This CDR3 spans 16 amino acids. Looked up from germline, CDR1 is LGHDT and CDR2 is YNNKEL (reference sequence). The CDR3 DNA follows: TGTGCCAGCAGCCAAGATAGGACGAGGGGAGGCACTGAAGCTTTCTTT. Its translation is CASSQDRTRGGTEAFF.

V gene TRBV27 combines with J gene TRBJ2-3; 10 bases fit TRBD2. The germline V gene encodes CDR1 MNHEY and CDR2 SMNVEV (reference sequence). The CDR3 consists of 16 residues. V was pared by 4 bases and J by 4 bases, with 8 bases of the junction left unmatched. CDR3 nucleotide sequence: TGTGCCAGCAGTTCTTCAACTAGCGGGGTTTCAGATACGCAGTATTTT. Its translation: CASSSSTSGVSDTQYF.

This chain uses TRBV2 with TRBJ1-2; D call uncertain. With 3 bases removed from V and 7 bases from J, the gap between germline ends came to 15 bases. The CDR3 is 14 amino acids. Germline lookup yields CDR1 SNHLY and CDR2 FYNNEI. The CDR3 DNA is TGTGCCAGCAGTGAGAACAGAGTCTCTATTGGCTACACCTTC. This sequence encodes CASSENRVSIGYTF.